Following are 15 T cell receptor beta chains from one sample sequenced in a study of regulatory T cells in long-lasting Graves disease. Stated time point: persistent/refractory GD, antithyroid drugs over 5 years with positive TRAb. RNA extracted from PBMCs served as the sequencing template. The authors built TCR beta libraries using iRepertoire HTBI primers and Arm-PCR of CDR3 regions. From the multiplex PCR reads, TCRdb called clonotypes with MiXCR, one entry per CDR3 protein. The table records over 350,000 distinct CDR3 sequences, under 25% of them present only once. The input for sequencing was peripheral blood mononuclear cells (PBMCs), taken when the disease was refractory, from a patient treated with antithyroid drugs. The receptor set was obtained from a female donor with Graves disease.

This clonotype was seen ten or more times. V and J are TRBV12-3 or TRBV12-4 and TRBJ1-6; D may be TRBD1 (6 bases). The CDR3 extends over 16 amino acids. V lost 6 bases, J lost 5 bases, and 17 bases lay in between. The CDR3 loop reads CASRGGDRINNSPLHF. The CDR3 nucleotides read TGTGCCAGCAGGGGGGGAGACAGGATAAATAATTCACCCCTCCACTTT.

This clonotype was observed at least ten times. V gene TRBV11-2 combines with J gene TRBJ2-5, with a possible D match to TRBD2 (6 bases). The CDR3 runs to 15 residues. CDR1 and CDR2 (germline): SGHAT, FQNNGV. Trimming removed 5 bases from V and 3 bases from J, with 16 bases in between. The CDR3 nucleotides are TGTGCCAGCAGCCCCGCGGGGCACAGAGAAGAGACCCAGTACTTC. Protein sequence: CASSPAGHREETQYF.

The rearrangement uses TRBV7-2 and TRBJ2-2, with D perhaps TRBD2 (6 bases). Germline CDR1 and CDR2: SGHTA and FQGNSA. With 11 bases removed from V and 4 bases from J, the gap between germline ends came to 17 bases. The CDR3 consists of 14 residues. The CDR3 here is CAEMEGWGTGELFF. The CDR3 DNA reads as TGTGCCGAGATGGAGGGATGGGGCACCGGGGAGCTGTTTTTT. The whole variable domain, remainder taken from reference TRBV7-2 and TRBJ2-2, is GAGVSQSPSNKVTEKGKDVELRCDPISGHTALYWYRQSLGQGLEFLIYFQGNSAPDKSGLPSDRFSAERTGGSVSTLTIQRTQQEDSAVYLCAEMEGWGTGELFFGEGSRLTVL.

The sample holds many counts of this clonotype. V usage is TRBV28 and J usage is TRBJ2-7; the D gene is possibly TRBD1 (6 bases). The CDR3 is made up of 14 amino acids. Trimming removed 3 bases from V and 3 bases from J, with 12 bases in between. CDR1 is MDHEN and CDR2 is SYDVKM in the germline V gene. CDR3 sequence: CASSFSGDLYEQYF. The CDR3 nucleotides read TGTGCCAGCAGTTTCTCAGGGGATCTCTACGAGCAGTACTTC. The whole variable domain, remainder taken from reference TRBV28 and TRBJ2-7, is DVKVTQSSRYLVKRTGEKVFLECVQDMDHENMFWYRQDPGLGLRLIYFSYDVKMKEKGDIPEGYSVSREKKERFSLILESASTNQTSMYLCASSFSGDLYEQYFGPGTRLTVT.

V and J are TRBV19 and TRBJ2-4, with 8 bases fitting TRBD1. Germline V gene lookup returns CDR1 LNHDA and CDR2 SQIVND (reference sequence). The V segment lost 5 bases and the J segment 6 bases; nucleotides outside the gene matches: 12. This CDR3 contains 16 residues. CDR3 nucleotides: TGTGCCAGTAGTGGCAGGACAGGGCTTTGGGGAAACATTCAGTACTTC. Amino acid sequence: CASSGRTGLWGNIQYF.

This sequence joins TRBV6-2 or TRBV6-3 and TRBJ2-2; D might be TRBD2 (6 bases). CDR1 MNHEY and CDR2 SVGEGT come from the germline V gene. Trimming removed 7 bases at V and 4 bases at J, with 19 bases between. CDR3 length: 16 amino acids. The CDR3 is CASTLSNGGVTGELFF. The CDR3 DNA follows: TGTGCCAGCACCCTCAGTAACGGCGGGGTCACCGGGGAGCTGTTTTTT.

This clonotype has at least ten counts. The J gene is TRBJ1-3, the V gene TRBV28; the D is unclear. The CDR3 covers 12 residues. Germline CDR1 is MDHEN and CDR2 is SYDVKM. V dropped 4 bases and J dropped 7 bases, with 8 bases sitting between them. The CDR3: CASSSYLNTIYF. The CDR3 coding sequence is TGTGCCAGCAGTTCTTATTTGAACACCATATATTTT.

In its sample, this clonotype was seen many times. The chain combines TRBV11-2 with TRBJ2-5; 11 bases are shared with TRBD2. This CDR3 has 15 amino acids. Germline V CDR1 and CDR2: SGHAT, FQNNGV. V trimming: 6 bases; J trimming: 2 bases; junction bases outside the gene matches: 5. CDR3 bases: TGTGCCAGCAGTTTACGACTAGCGGGACAAGAGACCCAGTACTTC. It specifies CASSLRLAGQETQYF.

This chain links TRBV10-1 with TRBJ1-1; TRBD1 aligns across 7 bases. The length of the CDR3 is 16 residues. Looked up from germline, CDR1 is WNHNN and CDR2 is SYGVQD (reference sequence). Trimming at V came to 10 bases and at J to 5 bases, leaving 19 bases not matched to a gene. CDR3 sequence (DNA): TGCGCCATCCCGAGGGGACAGCCCCGGGAAAAGACTGAAGCTTTCTTT. This codes for CAIPRGQPREKTEAFF.

The rearrangement joins TRBV3-1 to TRBJ1-2; no reliable D call. The CDR3 contains 12 residues. V lost 4 bases, J lost 8 bases, and 11 bases lay in between. Germline lookup yields CDR1 LGHDT and CDR2 YNNKEL (reference sequence). CDR3: CASSRLGSGYTF. CDR3 nucleotide sequence: TGTGCCAGCAGCCGCCTAGGGTCCGGCTACACCTTC. The entire variable domain, with the rest obtained from reference TRBV3-1 and TRBJ1-2, is as follows: DTAVSQTPKYLVTQMGNDKSIKCEQNLGHDTMYWYKQDSKKFLKIMFSYNNKELIINETVPNRFSPKSPDKAHLNLHINSLELGDSAVYFCASSRLGSGYTFGSGTRLTVV.

This clonotype was picked up a small number of times. The CDR3 loop reads CASSLVWTSDYEQYF. As DNA, the CDR3 is TGCGCCAGCAGCCTGGTTTGGACTAGCGATTACGAGCAGTACTTC. The genes are TRBV5-1 and TRBJ2-7; TRBD2 aligns across 9 bases. Trimming cost V 4 bases and J 4 bases; bases outside gene matches: 9. CDR3 length equals 15 residues. The germline V gene encodes CDR1 SGHRS and CDR2 YFSETQ.

The chain carries TRBV30 and TRBJ1-1, with a possible D match to TRBD1 (5 bases). V lost 3 bases and J 10 bases, leaving 18 bases between the germline ends. This CDR3 is 13 amino acids long. Germline lookup yields CDR1 GTSNPN and CDR2 SVGIG (reference sequence). The CDR3 region has the DNA TGTGCCTGGAGAGATAGGGGTGCCCTTGGAGCTTTCTTT. Amino acid sequence: CAWRDRGALGAFF.

This clonotype was detected only once. The CDR3 region has the DNA TGCGCCAGCAGCTTGGTTGGGATTAACTATGGCTACACCTTC. This sequence encodes CASSLVGINYGYTF. This chain links TRBV5-1 with TRBJ1-2; D gene unclear. V lost 0 bases to trimming and J lost 1 base, with 7 bases between them. The CDR3 runs 14 residues. Germline values: CDR1 SGHRS, CDR2 YFSETQ.

This clonotype was counted many times. This chain links TRBV6-1 with TRBJ2-7; possibly TRBD1 for D (6 bases). The CDR3 is 13 amino acids. CDR1 MNHNS and CDR2 SASEGT come from the germline V gene. Trimming removed 8 bases from V and 0 bases from J, with 11 bases in between. Here the CDR3 reads CASRDIVSYEQYF. In DNA, the CDR3 is TGTGCCAGCCGGGACATTGTCTCCTACGAGCAGTACTTC.

The chain couples TRBV19 to TRBJ1-5, with D possibly matching TRBD1 (6 bases). Germline loops: CDR1 LNHDA, CDR2 SQIVND (reference sequence). The germline V and J ends were trimmed by 7 bases and 3 bases, with 13 bases remaining between them. The CDR3 spans 14 residues. This CDR3 reads CASTKGQNNQPQHF. The CDR3 nucleotides are TGTGCCAGTACCAAAGGACAGAACAATCAGCCCCAGCATTTT.